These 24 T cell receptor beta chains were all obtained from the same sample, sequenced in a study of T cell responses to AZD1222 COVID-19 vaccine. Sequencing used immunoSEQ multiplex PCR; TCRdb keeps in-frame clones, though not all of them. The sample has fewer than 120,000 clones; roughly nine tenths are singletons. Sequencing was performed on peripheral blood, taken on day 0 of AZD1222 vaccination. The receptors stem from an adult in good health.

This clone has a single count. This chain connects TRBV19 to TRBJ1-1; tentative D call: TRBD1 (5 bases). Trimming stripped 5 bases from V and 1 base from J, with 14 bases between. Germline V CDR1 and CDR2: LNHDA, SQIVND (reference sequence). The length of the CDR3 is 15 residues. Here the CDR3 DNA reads TGTGCCAGTAGTCCTCCGGGACGGGGGAACACTGAAGCTTTCTTT. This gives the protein CASSPPGRGNTEAFF. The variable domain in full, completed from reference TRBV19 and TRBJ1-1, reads DGGITQSPKYLFRKEGQNVTLSCEQNLNHDAMYWYRQDPGQGLRLIYYSQIVNDFQKGDIAEGYSVSREKKESFPLTVTSAQKNPTAFYLCASSPPGRGNTEAFFGQGTRLTVV.

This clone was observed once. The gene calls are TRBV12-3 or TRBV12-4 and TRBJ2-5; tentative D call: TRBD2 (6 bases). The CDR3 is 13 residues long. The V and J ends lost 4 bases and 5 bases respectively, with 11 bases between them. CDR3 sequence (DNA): TGTGCCAGCAGTTACGGGAGAGACGAGACCCAGTACTTC. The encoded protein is CASSYGRDETQYF.

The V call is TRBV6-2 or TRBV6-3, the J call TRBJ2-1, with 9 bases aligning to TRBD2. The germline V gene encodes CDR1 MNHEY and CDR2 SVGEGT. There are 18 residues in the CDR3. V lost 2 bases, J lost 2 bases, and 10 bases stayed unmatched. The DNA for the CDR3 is TGTGCCAGCAGTTACAAGGGGGACCTAGCGGGGCCCTACAATGAGCAGTTCTTC. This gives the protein CASSYKGDLAGPYNEQFF.

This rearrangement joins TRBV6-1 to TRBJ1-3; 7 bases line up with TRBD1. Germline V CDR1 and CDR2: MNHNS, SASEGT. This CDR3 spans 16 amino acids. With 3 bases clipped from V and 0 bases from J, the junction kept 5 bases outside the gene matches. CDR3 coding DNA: TGTGCCAGCAGTGAGTACCGGGACAGCTCTGGAAACACCATATATTTT. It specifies CASSEYRDSSGNTIYF.

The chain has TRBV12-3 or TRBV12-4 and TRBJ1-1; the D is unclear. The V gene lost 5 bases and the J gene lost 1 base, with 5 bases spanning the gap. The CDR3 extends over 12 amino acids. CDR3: CASSPPNTEAFF. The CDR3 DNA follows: TGTGCCAGCAGTCCCCCGAACACTGAAGCTTTCTTT.

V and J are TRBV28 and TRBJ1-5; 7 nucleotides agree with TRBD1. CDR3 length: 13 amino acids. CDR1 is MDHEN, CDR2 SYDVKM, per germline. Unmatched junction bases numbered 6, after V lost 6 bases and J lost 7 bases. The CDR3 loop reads CASSYDRVQPQHF. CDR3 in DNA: TGTGCCAGCAGCTACGACAGGGTGCAGCCCCAGCATTTT.

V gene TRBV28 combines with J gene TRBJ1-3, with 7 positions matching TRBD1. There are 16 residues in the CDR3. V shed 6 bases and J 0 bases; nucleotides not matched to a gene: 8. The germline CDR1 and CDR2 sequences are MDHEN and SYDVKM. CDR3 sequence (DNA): TGTGCCAGCAGCCTCCGGACAGGACTCTCTGGAAACACCATATATTTT. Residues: CASSLRTGLSGNTIYF.

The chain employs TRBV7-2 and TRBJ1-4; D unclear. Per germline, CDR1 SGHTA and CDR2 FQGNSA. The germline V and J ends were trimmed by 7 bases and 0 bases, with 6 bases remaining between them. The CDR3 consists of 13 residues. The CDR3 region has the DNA TGTGCCAGCACCGTATCAACTAATGAAAAACTGTTTTTT. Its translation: CASTVSTNEKLFF. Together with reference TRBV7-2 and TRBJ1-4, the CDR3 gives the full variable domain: GAGVSQSPSNKVTEKGKDVELRCDPISGHTALYWYRQSLGQGLEFLIYFQGNSAPDKSGLPSDRFSAERTGGSVSTLTIQRTQQEDSAVYLCASTVSTNEKLFFGSGTQLSVL.

CDR3 sequence (DNA): TGTGCCAGCAGCGTAGAGGGCAGACCTAACTATGGCTACACCTTC. Encoded protein: CASSVEGRPNYGYTF. This sequence joins TRBV9 and TRBJ1-2, with D unresolved. V lost 0 bases to trimming and J lost 0 bases, with 9 bases between them. This CDR3 has 15 residues. Germline V CDR1 and CDR2: SGDLS, YYNGEE.

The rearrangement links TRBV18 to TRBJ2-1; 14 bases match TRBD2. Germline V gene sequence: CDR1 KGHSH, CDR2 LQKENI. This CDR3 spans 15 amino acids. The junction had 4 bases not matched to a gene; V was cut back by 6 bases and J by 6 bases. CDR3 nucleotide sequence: TGTGCCAGCTCCCCGGGGACTAGCGGGGGCAATGAGCAGTTCTTC. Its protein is CASSPGTSGGNEQFF. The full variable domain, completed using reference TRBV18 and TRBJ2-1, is NAGVMQNPRHLVRRRGQEARLRCSPMKGHSHVYWYRQLPEEGLKFMVYLQKENIIDESGMPKERFSAEFPKEGPSILRIQQVVRGDSAAYFCASSPGTSGGNEQFFGPGTRLTVL.

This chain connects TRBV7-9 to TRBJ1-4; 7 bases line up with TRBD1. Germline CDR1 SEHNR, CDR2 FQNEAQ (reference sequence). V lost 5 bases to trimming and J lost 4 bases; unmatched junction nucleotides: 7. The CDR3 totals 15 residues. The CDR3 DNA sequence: TGTGCCAGCAGCGCGCAACAGGGGAGTAATGAAAAACTGTTTTTT. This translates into CASSAQQGSNEKLFF.

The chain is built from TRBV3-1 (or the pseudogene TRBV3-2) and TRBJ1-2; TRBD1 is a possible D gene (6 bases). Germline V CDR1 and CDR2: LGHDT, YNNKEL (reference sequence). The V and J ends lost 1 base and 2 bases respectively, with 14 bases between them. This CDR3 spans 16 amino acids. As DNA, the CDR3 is TGTGCCAGCAGCCAAGCGGTGACAGGATCCAACTATGGCTACACCTTC. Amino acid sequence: CASSQAVTGSNYGYTF.

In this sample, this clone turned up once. The CDR3 coding sequence is TGTGCCAGCTCACCCCTGGACAGGAACACTGAAGCTTTCTTT. It is translated as CASSPLDRNTEAFF. The chain recombines TRBV18 with TRBJ1-1, with TRBD1 as a possible D gene (6 bases). The V gene lost 3 bases and the J gene lost 1 base, with 9 bases spanning the gap. The CDR3 sequence is 14 residues long. CDR1 is KGHSH, CDR2 LQKENI, per germline.

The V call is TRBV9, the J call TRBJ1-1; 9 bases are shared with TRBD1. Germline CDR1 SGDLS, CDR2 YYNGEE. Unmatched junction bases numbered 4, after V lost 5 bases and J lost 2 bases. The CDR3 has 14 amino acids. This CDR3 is CASSFTGGNTEAFF. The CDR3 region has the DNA TGTGCCAGCAGTTTCACAGGGGGCAACACTGAAGCTTTCTTT.

The chain's CDR3 is CASSSLRASSEQFF. DNA for the CDR3: TGTGCCAGCAGCAGCCTCCGGGCCTCCAGTGAGCAGTTCTTC. This chain connects TRBV2 to TRBJ2-1; D is unclear. Per the germline V gene, CDR1 is SNHLY and CDR2 is FYNNEI. This CDR3 contains 14 residues. Trimming pared 6 bases from V and 9 bases from J, leaving 18 bases between.

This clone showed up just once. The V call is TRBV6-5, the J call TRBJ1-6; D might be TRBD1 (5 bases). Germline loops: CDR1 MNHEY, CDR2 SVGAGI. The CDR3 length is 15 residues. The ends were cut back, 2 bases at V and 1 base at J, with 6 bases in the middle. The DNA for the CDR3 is TGTGCCAGCAGTTACAGGGGTTCCTATAATTCACCCCTCCACTTT. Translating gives CASSYRGSYNSPLHF.

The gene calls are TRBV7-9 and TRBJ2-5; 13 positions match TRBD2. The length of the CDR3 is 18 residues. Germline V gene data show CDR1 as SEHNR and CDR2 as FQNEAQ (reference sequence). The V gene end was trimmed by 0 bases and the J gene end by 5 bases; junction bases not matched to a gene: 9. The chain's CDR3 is CASSLARTSGGKMETQYF. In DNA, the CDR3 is TGTGCCAGCAGCTTAGCTAGGACTAGCGGGGGAAAGATGGAGACCCAGTACTTC.

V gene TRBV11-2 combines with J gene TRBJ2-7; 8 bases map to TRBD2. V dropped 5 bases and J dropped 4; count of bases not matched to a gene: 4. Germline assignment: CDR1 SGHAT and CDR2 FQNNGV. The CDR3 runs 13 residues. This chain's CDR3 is CASSQGLEYEQYF. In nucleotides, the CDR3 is TGTGCCAGCAGCCAGGGACTAGAGTACGAGCAGTACTTC.

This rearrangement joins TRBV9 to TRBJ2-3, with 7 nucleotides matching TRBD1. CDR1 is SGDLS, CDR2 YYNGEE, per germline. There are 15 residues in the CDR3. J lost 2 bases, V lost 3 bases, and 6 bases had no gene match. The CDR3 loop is CASSAAQGDTDTQYF. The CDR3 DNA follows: TGTGCCAGCAGCGCCGCCCAGGGGGACACAGATACGCAGTATTTT. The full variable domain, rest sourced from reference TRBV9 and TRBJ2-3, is DSGVTQTPKHLITATGQRVTLRCSPRSGDLSVYWYQQSLDQGLQFLIQYYNGEERAKGNILERFSAQQFPDLHSELNLSSLELGDSALYFCASSAAQGDTDTQYFGPGTRLTVL.

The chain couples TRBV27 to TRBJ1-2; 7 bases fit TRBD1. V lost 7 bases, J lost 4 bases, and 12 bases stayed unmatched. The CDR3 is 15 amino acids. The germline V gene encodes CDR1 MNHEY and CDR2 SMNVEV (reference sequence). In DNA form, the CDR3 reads TGTGCCAGCAAAGGGGGCCCCGCGCTGGCCTATGGCTACACCTTC. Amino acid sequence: CASKGGPALAYGYTF.

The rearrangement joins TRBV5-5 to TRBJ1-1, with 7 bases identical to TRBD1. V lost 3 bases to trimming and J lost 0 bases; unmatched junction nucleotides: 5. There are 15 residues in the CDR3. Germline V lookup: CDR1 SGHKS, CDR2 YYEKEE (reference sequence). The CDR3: CASSSLRGLNTEAFF. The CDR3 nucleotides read TGTGCCAGCAGCTCCCTGAGGGGGCTGAACACTGAAGCTTTCTTT.

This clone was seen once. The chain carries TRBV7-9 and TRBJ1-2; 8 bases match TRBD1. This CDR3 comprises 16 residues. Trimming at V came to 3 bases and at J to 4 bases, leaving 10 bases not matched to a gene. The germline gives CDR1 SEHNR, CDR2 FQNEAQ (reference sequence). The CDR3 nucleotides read TGTGCCAGCAGCTTTTCCGGACAGGGAGGGGGCTATGGCTACACCTTC. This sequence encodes CASSFSGQGGGYGYTF.

CDR3 nucleotide sequence: TGTGCCAGCAGCTGGGACAGGGCCGACGAGCAGTACTTC. Translation: CASSWDRADEQYF. The rearrangement links TRBV5-4 to TRBJ2-7, with TRBD1 identical over 9 bases. Trimming cost V 3 bases and J 5 bases; bases outside gene matches: 3. Germline assignment: CDR1 SGHNT and CDR2 YYREEE (reference sequence). The CDR3 is made up of 13 amino acids.

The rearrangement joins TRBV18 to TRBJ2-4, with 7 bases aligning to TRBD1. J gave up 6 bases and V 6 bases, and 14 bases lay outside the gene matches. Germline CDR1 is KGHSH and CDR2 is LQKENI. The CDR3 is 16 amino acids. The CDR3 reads CASSPDLDRIRNIQYF. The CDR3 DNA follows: TGTGCCAGCTCCCCGGACCTGGACAGGATTAGAAACATTCAGTACTTC.